This T cell receptor beta chain was sequenced in a study of blood T cell repertoires in COVID-19. Across the whole study: Samples taken during acute and convalescent COVID-19 were collected in the United States, Italy and Spain. T cells, B-cell-depleted T cells, or PBMCs provided the cDNA or gDNA that served as material.

The CDR3 extends over 15 amino acids. Germline V gives CDR1 KGHSH, CDR2 LQKENI. Trimming left V 0 bases short and J 6 bases short, with 14 bases between. Original processing notes: Cell counts per sample came from amplifying reference gene primers. Sequencing was performed with immunoSEQ multiplex PCR; in TCRdb, only in-frame clones are kept and a portion is missing. The DNA gave D and trimming, while V, J and clone size come from that table. The sample yields roughly 280,000 clones, less than 90% seen once. The sequence came from a man between 60 and 75 years old who had recovered from COVID-19. The specimen was peripheral blood. V is TRBV18 and J is TRBJ1-2; possibly TRBD1 for D (5 bases). DNA for the CDR3: TGTGCCAGCTCACCACCGGGGCTGTTTGTCGATGGCTACACCTTC. As protein: CASSPPGLFVDGYTF.